What follows is one T cell receptor (beta chain) and its context. Germline V gives CDR1 MNHEY, CDR2 SVGAGI. V lost 0 bases, J lost 8 bases, and 17 bases lay in between. The CDR3 totals 17 residues. The data belong to a study of patients and donors after allogeneic stem cell transplantation. MiXCR, run by TCRdb on the RT-PCR reads, gives a single entry per CDR3 protein. The sample consists of around 200,000 distinct CDR3 sequences, 35% to 45% of them appearing once. The J gene is TRBJ1-6, the V gene TRBV6-5; D is possibly TRBD1 (5 bases). The sample was blood, either unsorted or a sorted T cell fraction (not recorded which). This receptor was obtained from a human donor who was either an allogeneic HSCT recipient or a stem cell or donor lymphocyte infusion donor (not recorded which). It is not recorded whose cells these are; they may come from a transplant donor. The CDR3 sequence is CASSYSSRVGPDSPLHF. The CDR3 nucleotides are TGTGCCAGCAGTTACTCGAGCAGAGTGGGGCCCGATTCACCCCTCCACTTT.